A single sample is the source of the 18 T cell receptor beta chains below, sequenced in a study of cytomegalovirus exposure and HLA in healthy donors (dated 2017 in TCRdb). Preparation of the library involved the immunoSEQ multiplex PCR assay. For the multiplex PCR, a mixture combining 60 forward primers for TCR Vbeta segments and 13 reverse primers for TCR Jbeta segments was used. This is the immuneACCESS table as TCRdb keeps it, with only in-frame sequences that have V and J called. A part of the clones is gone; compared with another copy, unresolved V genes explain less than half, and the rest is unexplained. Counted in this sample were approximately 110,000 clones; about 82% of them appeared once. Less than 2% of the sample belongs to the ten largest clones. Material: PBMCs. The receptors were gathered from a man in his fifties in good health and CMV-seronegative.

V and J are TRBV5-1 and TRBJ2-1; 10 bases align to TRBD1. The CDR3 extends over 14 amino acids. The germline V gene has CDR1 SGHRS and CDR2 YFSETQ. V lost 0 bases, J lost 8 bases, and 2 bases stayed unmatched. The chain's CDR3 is CASSLGQGAYEQFF. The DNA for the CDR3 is TGCGCCAGCAGCTTGGGACAGGGGGCGTATGAGCAGTTCTTC.

CDR3 region: CASSERGQRDYNSPLHF. The CDR3 nucleotides read TGTGCCAGCAGTGAAAGGGGGCAGAGGGACTATAATTCACCCCTCCACTTT. The chain carries TRBV2 and TRBJ1-6; 7 bases agree with TRBD1. This CDR3 has 17 residues. CDR1 SNHLY and CDR2 FYNNEI come from the germline V gene. V was clipped by 2 bases and J by 3 bases; unmatched bases: 7.

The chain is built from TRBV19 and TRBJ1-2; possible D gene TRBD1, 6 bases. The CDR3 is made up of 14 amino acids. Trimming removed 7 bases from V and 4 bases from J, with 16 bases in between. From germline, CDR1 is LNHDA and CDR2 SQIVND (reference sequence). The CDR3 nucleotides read TGTGCCAGTACGACAGCCCAGGGGAGCTATGGCTACACCTTC. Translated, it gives CASTTAQGSYGYTF.

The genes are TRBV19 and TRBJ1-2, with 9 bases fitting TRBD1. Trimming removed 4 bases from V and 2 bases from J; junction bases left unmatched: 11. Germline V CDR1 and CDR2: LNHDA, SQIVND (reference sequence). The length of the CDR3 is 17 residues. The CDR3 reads CASSTIMGQGINYGYTF. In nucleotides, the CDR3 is TGTGCCAGTAGTACTATTATGGGACAGGGAATAAACTATGGCTACACCTTC.

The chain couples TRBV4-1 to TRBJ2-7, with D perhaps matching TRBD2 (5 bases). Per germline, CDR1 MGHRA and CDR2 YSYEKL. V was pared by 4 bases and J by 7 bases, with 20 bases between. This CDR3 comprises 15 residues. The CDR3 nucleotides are TGCGCCAGCAGCCTAACGAGAGAGCGGACCTCGGAGCAGTACTTC. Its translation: CASSLTRERTSEQYF.

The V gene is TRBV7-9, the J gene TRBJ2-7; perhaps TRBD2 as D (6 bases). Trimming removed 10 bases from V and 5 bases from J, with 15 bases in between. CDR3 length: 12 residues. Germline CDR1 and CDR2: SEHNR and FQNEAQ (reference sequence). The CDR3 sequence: CATNLGGNEQYF. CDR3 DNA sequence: TGTGCCACCAACCTTGGGGGGAACGAGCAGTACTTC.

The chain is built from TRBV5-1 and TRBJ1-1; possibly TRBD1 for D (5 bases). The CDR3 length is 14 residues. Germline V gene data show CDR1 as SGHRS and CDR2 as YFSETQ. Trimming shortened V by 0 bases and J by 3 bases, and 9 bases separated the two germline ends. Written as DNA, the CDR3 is TGCGCCAGCAGCTTGGTGTCGGGGGACACTGAAGCTTTCTTT. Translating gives CASSLVSGDTEAFF.

CDR3 region: CASSEGAPNTEAFF. The CDR3 DNA reads TGTGCCAGCAGTGAAGGGGCCCCGAACACTGAAGCTTTCTTT. The chain combines TRBV6-1 with TRBJ1-1; D gene uncertain. V was trimmed by 1 base and J by 1 base, leaving 7 bases between them. Germline V gene data show CDR1 as MNHNS and CDR2 as SASEGT. This CDR3 contains 14 residues.

The CDR3 reads CASSLGRVEEQFF. As DNA, the CDR3 is TGTGCCAGCAGCTTAGGGCGGGTCGAGGAGCAGTTCTTC. The chain carries TRBV7-9 and TRBJ2-1, with a possible D match to TRBD2 (5 bases). The CDR3 runs to 13 residues. Looked up from germline, CDR1 is SEHNR and CDR2 is FQNEAQ (reference sequence). Trimming removed 1 base at V and 10 bases at J, with 11 bases between.

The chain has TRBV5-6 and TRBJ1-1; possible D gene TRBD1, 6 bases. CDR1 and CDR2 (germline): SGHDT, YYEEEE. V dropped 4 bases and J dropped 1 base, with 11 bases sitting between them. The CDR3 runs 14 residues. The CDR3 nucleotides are TGTGCCAGCAGCCCTCGGACAGCGAACACTGAAGCTTTCTTT. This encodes CASSPRTANTEAFF.

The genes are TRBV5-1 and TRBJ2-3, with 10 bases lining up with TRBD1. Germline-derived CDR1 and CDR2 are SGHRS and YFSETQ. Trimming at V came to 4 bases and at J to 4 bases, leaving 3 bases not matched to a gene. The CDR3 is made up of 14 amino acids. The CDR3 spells CASSLGQGSDTQYF. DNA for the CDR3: TGCGCCAGCAGCCTGGGACAGGGGTCAGATACGCAGTATTTT.

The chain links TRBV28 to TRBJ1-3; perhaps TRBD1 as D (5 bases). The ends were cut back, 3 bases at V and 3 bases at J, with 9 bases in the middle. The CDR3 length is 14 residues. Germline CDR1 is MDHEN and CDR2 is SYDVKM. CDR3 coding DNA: TGTGCCAGCAGTTTCGGGACTGTTGGAAACACCATATATTTT. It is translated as CASSFGTVGNTIYF.

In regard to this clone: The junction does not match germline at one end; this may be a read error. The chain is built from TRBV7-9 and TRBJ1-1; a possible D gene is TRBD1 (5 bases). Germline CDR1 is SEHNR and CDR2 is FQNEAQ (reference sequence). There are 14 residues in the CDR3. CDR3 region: CSSSLVQGVTEAFF. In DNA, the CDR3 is TGTTCCAGCAGCTTAGTTCAAGGGGTCACTGAAGCTTTCTTT.

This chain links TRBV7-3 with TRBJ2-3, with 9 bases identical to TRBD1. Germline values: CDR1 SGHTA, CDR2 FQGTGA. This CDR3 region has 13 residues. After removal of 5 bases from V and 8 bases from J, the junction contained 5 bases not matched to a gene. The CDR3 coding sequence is TGTGCCAGCAGCCGGGACAGGGTTAGTACGCAGTATTTT. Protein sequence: CASSRDRVSTQYF.

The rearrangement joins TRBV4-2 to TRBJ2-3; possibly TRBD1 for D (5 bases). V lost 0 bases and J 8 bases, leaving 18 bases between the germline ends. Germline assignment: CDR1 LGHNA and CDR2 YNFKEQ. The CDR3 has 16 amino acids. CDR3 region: CASSQDQILSRGTQYF. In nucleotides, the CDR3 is TGTGCCAGCAGCCAAGATCAGATCCTTTCAAGGGGTACGCAGTATTTT.

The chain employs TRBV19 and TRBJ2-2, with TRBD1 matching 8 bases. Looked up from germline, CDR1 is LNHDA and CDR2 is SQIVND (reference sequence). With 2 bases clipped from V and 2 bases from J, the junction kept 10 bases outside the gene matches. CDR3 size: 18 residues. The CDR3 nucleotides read TGTGCCAGTAGTATAAGGGCAGGGGGCATGATTAACACCGGGGAGCTGTTTTTT. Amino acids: CASSIRAGGMINTGELFF.

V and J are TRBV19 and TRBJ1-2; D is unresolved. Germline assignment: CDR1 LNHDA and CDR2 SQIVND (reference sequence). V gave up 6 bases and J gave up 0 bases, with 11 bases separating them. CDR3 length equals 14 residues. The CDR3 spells CASSSTASNYGYTF. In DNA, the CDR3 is TGTGCCAGTAGCAGCACAGCCTCTAACTATGGCTACACCTTC.

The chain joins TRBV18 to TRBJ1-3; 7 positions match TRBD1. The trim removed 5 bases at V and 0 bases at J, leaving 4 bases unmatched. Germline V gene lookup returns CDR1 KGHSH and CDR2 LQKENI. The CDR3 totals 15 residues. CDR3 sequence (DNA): TGTGCCAGCTCATCGGGACAGTTCTCTGGAAACACCATATATTTT. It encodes CASSSGQFSGNTIYF.